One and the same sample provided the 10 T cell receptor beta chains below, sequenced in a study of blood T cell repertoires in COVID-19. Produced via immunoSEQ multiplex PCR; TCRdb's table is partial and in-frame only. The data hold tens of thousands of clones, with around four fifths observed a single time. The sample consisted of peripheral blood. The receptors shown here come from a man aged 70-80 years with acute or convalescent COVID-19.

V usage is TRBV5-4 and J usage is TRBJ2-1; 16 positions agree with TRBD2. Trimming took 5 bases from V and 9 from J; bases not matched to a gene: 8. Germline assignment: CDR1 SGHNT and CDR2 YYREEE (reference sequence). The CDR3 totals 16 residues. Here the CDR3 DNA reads TGTGCCAGCAGTTCTGGGACTAGCGGGGGGGCCACTGAGCAGTTCTTC. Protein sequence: CASSSGTSGGATEQFF.

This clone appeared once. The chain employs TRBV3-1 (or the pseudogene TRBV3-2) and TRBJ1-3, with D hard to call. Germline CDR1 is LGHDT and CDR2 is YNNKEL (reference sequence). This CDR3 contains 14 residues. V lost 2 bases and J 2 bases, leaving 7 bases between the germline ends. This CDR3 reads CASSQITPGNTIYF. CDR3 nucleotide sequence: TGTGCCAGCAGCCAAATTACACCTGGAAACACCATATATTTT.

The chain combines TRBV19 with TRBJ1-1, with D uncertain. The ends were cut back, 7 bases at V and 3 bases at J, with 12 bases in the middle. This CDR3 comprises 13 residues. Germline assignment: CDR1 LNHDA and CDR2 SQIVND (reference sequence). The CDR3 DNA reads TGTGCCAGTAACGGGAGGTTGGACACTGAAGCTTTCTTT. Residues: CASNGRLDTEAFF.

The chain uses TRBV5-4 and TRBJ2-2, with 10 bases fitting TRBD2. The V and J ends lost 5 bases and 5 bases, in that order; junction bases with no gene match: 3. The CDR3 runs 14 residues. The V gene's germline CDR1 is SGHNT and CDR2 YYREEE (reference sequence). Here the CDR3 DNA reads TGTGCCAGCAGTGAAGCGGGGGGGACCGGGGAGCTGTTTTTT. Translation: CASSEAGGTGELFF.

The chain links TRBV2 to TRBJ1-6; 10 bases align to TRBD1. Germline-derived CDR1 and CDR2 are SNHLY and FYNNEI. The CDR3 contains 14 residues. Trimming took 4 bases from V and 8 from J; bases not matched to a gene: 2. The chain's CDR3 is CASSGTGGDSPLHF. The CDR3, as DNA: TGTGCCAGCAGTGGGACAGGGGGTGATTCACCCCTCCACTTT.

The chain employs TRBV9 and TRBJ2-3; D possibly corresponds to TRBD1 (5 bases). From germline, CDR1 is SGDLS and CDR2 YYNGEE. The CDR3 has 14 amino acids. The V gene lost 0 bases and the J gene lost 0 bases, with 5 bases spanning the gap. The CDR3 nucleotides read TGTGCCAGCAGCGTAGAGGGGAGCACAGATACGCAGTATTTT. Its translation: CASSVEGSTDTQYF.

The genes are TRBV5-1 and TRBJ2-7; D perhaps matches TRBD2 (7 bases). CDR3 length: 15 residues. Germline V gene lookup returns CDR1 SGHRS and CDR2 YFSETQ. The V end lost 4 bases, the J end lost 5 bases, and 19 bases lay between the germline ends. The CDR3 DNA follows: TGCGCCAGCAGCAGCTCCTGGGGGGGCTGGGACGAGCAGTACTTC. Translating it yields CASSSSWGGWDEQYF.

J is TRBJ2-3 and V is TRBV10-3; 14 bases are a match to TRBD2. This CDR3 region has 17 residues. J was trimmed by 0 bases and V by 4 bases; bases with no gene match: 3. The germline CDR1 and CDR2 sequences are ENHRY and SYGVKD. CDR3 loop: CAISGTSGGKSTDTQYF. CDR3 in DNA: TGTGCCATCAGTGGGACTAGCGGGGGGAAAAGCACAGATACGCAGTATTTT.

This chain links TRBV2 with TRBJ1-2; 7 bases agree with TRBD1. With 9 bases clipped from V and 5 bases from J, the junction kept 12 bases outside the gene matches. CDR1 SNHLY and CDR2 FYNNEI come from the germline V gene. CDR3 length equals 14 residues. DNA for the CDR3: TGTGCCAGTGGGCGGGCAGGGGGATATTATGGCTACACCTTC. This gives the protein CASGRAGGYYGYTF. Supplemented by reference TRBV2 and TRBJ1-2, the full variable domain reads EPEVTQTPSHQVTQMGQEVILRCVPISNHLYFYWYRQILGQKVEFLVSFYNNEISEKSEIFDDQFSVERPDGSNFTLKIRSTKLEDSAMYFCASGRAGGYYGYTFGSGTRLTVV.

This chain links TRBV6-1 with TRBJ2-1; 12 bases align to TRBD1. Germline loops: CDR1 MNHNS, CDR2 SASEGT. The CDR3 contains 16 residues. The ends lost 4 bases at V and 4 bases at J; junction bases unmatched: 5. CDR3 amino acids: CASSGPGQGAYNEQFF. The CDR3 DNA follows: TGTGCCAGCAGTGGTCCGGGACAGGGGGCTTACAATGAGCAGTTCTTC.